Below, 25 T cell receptor beta chains from the same sample are listed, as sequenced in a study of regulatory T cells in long-lasting Graves disease. To make TCR beta libraries, researchers used iRepertoire HTBI primers and Arm-PCR of CDR3 regions. One entry per CDR3 protein, called by TCRdb with MiXCR from the multiplex PCR reads. This sample has roughly 400,000 distinct CDR3 sequences, with around 21% found just once. Noted time point: persistent/refractory GD, antithyroid drugs over 5 years with positive TRAb. PBMCs were the source of the RNA used for TCR sequencing. The source material was peripheral blood mononuclear cells (PBMCs), sampled when the disease was refractory, from a patient treated with antithyroid drugs. These receptors were obtained from a female donor with Graves disease.

V usage is TRBV5-1 and J usage is TRBJ2-3; D uncertain. V gave up 2 bases and J gave up 5 bases, with 9 bases separating them. In germline, CDR1 is SGHRS, CDR2 YFSETQ. The CDR3 consists of 13 residues. The CDR3 sequence is CASSFGGEDTQYF. For the CDR3, the DNA is TGCGCCAGCAGCTTCGGCGGTGAAGATACGCAGTATTTT. Full variable domain (remainder filled in from reference TRBV5-1 and TRBJ2-3): KAGVTQTPRYLIKTRGQQVTLSCSPISGHRSVSWYQQTPGQGLQFLFEYFSETQRNKGNFPGRFSGRQFSNSRSEMNVSTLELGDSALYLCASSFGGEDTQYFGPGTRLTVL.

The gene calls are TRBV27 and TRBJ1-5; no firm D call. This CDR3 has 15 residues. V was trimmed by 10 bases and J by 0 bases, leaving 16 bases between them. Germline lookup yields CDR1 MNHEY and CDR2 SMNVEV (reference sequence). CDR3 amino acids: CATYPQAHSNQPQHF. The DNA for the CDR3 is TGTGCCACCTACCCCCAGGCCCATAGCAATCAGCCCCAGCATTTT.

This rearrangement joins TRBV10-3 to TRBJ1-1, with TRBD1 matching 8 bases. Trimming at V came to 0 bases and at J to 6 bases, leaving 6 bases not matched to a gene. Germline CDR1 reads ENHRY; CDR2 reads SYGVKD. This CDR3 has 15 residues. CDR3 sequence (DNA): TGTGCCATCAGTGAGTCGACAGGGGCAGGATCTGAAGCTTTCTTT. Translating it yields CAISESTGAGSEAFF.

This clonotype has at least ten counts. CDR3 coding DNA: TGTGCCAGCAGCAGCGAACAGGGGGGTCAGCCCCAGCATTTT. Translating gives CASSSEQGGQPQHF. The chain employs TRBV28 and TRBJ1-5; 8 bases align to TRBD1. The junction had 7 bases not matched to a gene; V was cut back by 6 bases and J by 6 bases. The CDR3 runs to 14 residues. Per germline, CDR1 MDHEN and CDR2 SYDVKM.

This clonotype was detected many times. J is TRBJ1-2 and V is TRBV6-1, with D hard to call. This CDR3 is 13 amino acids long. V was pared by 7 bases and J by 8 bases, with 17 bases between. Germline loops: CDR1 MNHNS, CDR2 SASEGT. CDR3 coding DNA: TGTGCCAGCAATCAACTAGGACGGGCAGGCTACACCTTC. Its protein product is CASNQLGRAGYTF.

The CDR3 here is CASRKTKNTEAFF. The CDR3 region has the DNA TGTGCCAGCAGGAAAACAAAGAACACTGAAGCTTTCTTT. V and J are TRBV6-1 and TRBJ1-1; D uncertain. V gave up 6 bases and J gave up 1 base, with 9 bases separating them. Looked up from germline, CDR1 is MNHNS and CDR2 is SASEGT. CDR3 length: 13 residues.

The V gene is TRBV5-6, the J gene TRBJ2-5; weak D call: TRBD1 (6 bases). Germline CDR1 and CDR2: SGHDT and YYEEEE. The CDR3 consists of 16 residues. Trimming removed 5 bases at V and 0 bases at J, with 17 bases between. This CDR3 reads CASRQGLGDNQETQYF. CDR3 coding DNA: TGTGCCAGCAGACAAGGCTTGGGGGACAACCAAGAGACCCAGTACTTC.

The sample holds a few counts of this clonotype. This sequence joins TRBV27 and TRBJ1-2; D gene uncertain. The V gene lost 6 bases and the J gene lost 4 bases, with 15 bases spanning the gap. The CDR3 covers 14 residues. Per the germline V gene, CDR1 is MNHEY and CDR2 is SMNVEV (reference sequence). The CDR3, as DNA: TGTGCCAGCAGATCGGATTACCGGACCTATGGCTACACCTTC. It is translated as CASRSDYRTYGYTF.

In DNA form, the CDR3 reads TGTGCCAGCAGCTGGTCCGGGGATCTTGAAGCTTTCTTT. Amino acid sequence: CASSWSGDLEAFF. This sequence joins TRBV7-9 and TRBJ1-1; D uncertain. The V end lost 4 bases, the J end lost 7 bases, and 13 bases lay between the germline ends. This CDR3 is built from 13 residues. In germline, CDR1 is SEHNR, CDR2 FQNEAQ (reference sequence). Using reference TRBV7-9 and TRBJ1-1 for the parts outside the CDR3, the full variable domain is DTGVSQNPRHKITKRGQNVTFRCDPISEHNRLYWYRQTLGQGPEFLTYFQNEAQLEKSRLLSDRFSAERPKGSFSTLEIQRTEQGDSAMYLCASSWSGDLEAFFGQGTRLTVV.

This clonotype was seen only a few times. V and J are TRBV28 and TRBJ2-1, with a tentative D call TRBD2 (7 bases). The V gene lost 3 bases and the J gene lost 6 bases, with 15 bases spanning the gap. The CDR3 loop spans 15 amino acids. Germline V gives CDR1 MDHEN, CDR2 SYDVKM. CDR3 sequence reads: CASSFGGGDTNEQFF. DNA for the CDR3: TGTGCCAGCAGTTTTGGGGGGGGGGACACCAATGAGCAGTTCTTC.

This clonotype was picked up a small number of times. The J gene is TRBJ2-7, the V gene TRBV5-6; D might be TRBD2 (5 bases). V gave up 4 bases and J gave up 4 bases, with 12 bases separating them. The CDR3 is made up of 13 amino acids. Per germline, CDR1 SGHDT and CDR2 YYEEEE. The CDR3 DNA reads as TGTGCCAGCAGCCATAGCGTCTCTTACGAGCAGTACTTC. Protein sequence: CASSHSVSYEQYF.

At least ten counts were recorded for this clonotype. The rearrangement joins TRBV6-1 to TRBJ1-1; a weak D match, TRBD1 (6 bases). The CDR3 is 14 residues long. From germline, CDR1 is MNHNS and CDR2 SASEGT. Trimming pared 7 bases from V and 4 bases from J, leaving 16 bases between. The CDR3 sequence is CASTQGIGSTEAFF. The CDR3 bases are TGTGCCAGCACCCAGGGGATCGGATCCACTGAAGCTTTCTTT.

About this clonotype itself: At one boundary the junction diverges from the germline segment, which might be a read error. J is TRBJ1-1 and V is TRBV6-5; a possible D gene is TRBD1 (5 bases). CDR3 length: 13 amino acids. Germline loops: CDR1 MNHEY, CDR2 SVGAGI. This chain's CDR3 is CTSSNLGGAEAFF. The CDR3 nucleotides are TGTACCAGCAGTAATTTAGGAGGGGCAGAAGCTTTCTTT.

In its sample, this clonotype was seen a few times. The chain recombines TRBV7-9 with TRBJ1-2, with a weak D call TRBD1 (6 bases). Trimming pared 3 bases from V and 4 bases from J, leaving 15 bases between. Germline loops: CDR1 SEHNR, CDR2 FQNEAQ (reference sequence). The CDR3 totals 15 residues. CDR3 protein: CASSLGAGEGYGYTF. The CDR3 coding sequence is TGTGCCAGCAGCTTGGGAGCAGGGGAAGGCTATGGCTACACCTTC.

This clonotype has a handful of counts. V and J are TRBV7-2 and TRBJ2-7; TRBD2 agrees at 10 bases. J gave up 1 base and V 1 base, and 7 bases lay outside the gene matches. From germline, CDR1 is SGHTA and CDR2 FQGNSA. The CDR3 totals 17 residues. The CDR3 loop reads CASSLDTGLAISYEQYF. CDR3 DNA: TGTGCCAGCAGCTTAGATACGGGACTAGCGATTTCCTACGAGCAGTACTTC.

This chain connects TRBV7-6 to TRBJ1-3; a possible D gene is TRBD1 (6 bases). The V end was cut by 4 bases, the J end by 2 bases, with 18 bases between. CDR1 and CDR2 (germline): SGHVS, FNYEAQ. This CDR3 spans 17 amino acids. The CDR3 nucleotides are TGTGCCAGCAGCTCCAGGAACCCAGGGGCGGCTGGAAACACCATATATTTT. Its protein is CASSSRNPGAAGNTIYF.

The chain carries TRBV12-3 or TRBV12-4 and TRBJ2-2; the D gene is possibly TRBD2 (5 bases). V dropped 5 bases and J dropped 6 bases, with 13 bases sitting between them. The CDR3 runs to 14 residues. The CDR3 nucleotides read TGTGCCAGCAGTAACTCGTGGGAGTCCGGGGAGCTGTTTTTT. Translating it yields CASSNSWESGELFF.

The chain is built from TRBV6-1 and TRBJ2-5; D might be TRBD1 or TRBD2, each matching 7 bases. CDR1 and CDR2 from the germline V gene are MNHNS and SASEGT. V was shortened by 10 bases and J by 5 bases, with 20 bases between the two germline ends. This CDR3 spans 14 amino acids. The CDR3 sequence: CAIRTRGEGETQYF. The DNA for the CDR3 is TGTGCCATCAGGACCAGGGGGGAGGGGGAGACCCAGTACTTC.

This clonotype was found many times. The chain uses TRBV3-1 and TRBJ1-1; D is uncertain. The V gene's germline CDR1 is LGHDT and CDR2 YNNKEL (reference sequence). V was cut by 4 bases and J by 5 bases, with 23 bases left in between. The CDR3 is made up of 17 amino acids. This CDR3 is CASSPDDISLAGTEAFF. CDR3 nucleotides: TGTGCCAGCAGCCCAGACGACATATCGTTAGCGGGGACTGAAGCTTTCTTT.

This rearrangement joins TRBV5-5 to TRBJ1-1; 10 bases are a match to TRBD1. The CDR3 consists of 14 residues. The trim removed 2 bases at V and 7 bases at J, leaving 5 bases unmatched. Germline assignment: CDR1 SGHKS and CDR2 YYEKEE (reference sequence). The chain's CDR3 is CASSFRDRGNEAFF. DNA of the CDR3: TGTGCCAGCAGCTTCCGGGACAGGGGAAATGAAGCTTTCTTT.

This clonotype was recorded a few times. V and J are TRBV7-9 and TRBJ2-7; possibly TRBD1 or TRBD2 for D (5 bases each). Deletions cut 5 bases from V and 9 bases from J, with 11 bases between. Germline values: CDR1 SEHNR, CDR2 FQNEAQ (reference sequence). This CDR3 comprises 11 residues. CDR3 DNA sequence: TGTGCCAGCAGCGGGGGACGAGGGCAGTACTTC. This encodes CASSGGRGQYF.

The chain links TRBV20-1 to TRBJ2-5; the D gene could be TRBD1 or TRBD2 (5 bases each). Germline CDR1 DFQATT, CDR2 SNEGSKA (reference sequence). This CDR3 has 16 residues. Trimming cost V 3 bases and J 4 bases, with 21 bases left between them. This chain's CDR3 is CSASWDGKGMGETQYF. The CDR3 bases are TGCAGTGCTAGTTGGGACGGGAAAGGAATGGGAGAGACCCAGTACTTC.

In this sample, this clonotype turned up a few times. V is TRBV12-3 or TRBV12-4 and J is TRBJ1-1; TRBD1 agrees at 8 bases. After removal of 5 bases from V and 5 bases from J, the junction contained 10 bases not matched to a gene. The CDR3 consists of 15 residues. CDR3: CASSLDRGRETEAFF. CDR3 DNA: TGTGCCAGCAGTCTCGACAGGGGACGTGAGACTGAAGCTTTCTTT.

At least ten counts were recorded for this clonotype. The chain uses TRBV30 and TRBJ2-5; no reliable D call. CDR3 length equals 11 residues. Between the trimmed V and J ends, which lost 0 bases and 5 bases, there was a span of 4 bases. Germline V gene sequence: CDR1 GTSNPN, CDR2 SVGIG (reference sequence). CDR3 nucleotides: TGTGCCTGGAGTGTAAAGGAGACCCAGTACTTC. Translating gives CAWSVKETQYF.

There are many counts of this clonotype. The J gene is TRBJ1-4, the V gene TRBV2; D ambiguous. Germline V gene sequence: CDR1 SNHLY, CDR2 FYNNEI. Trimming left V 1 base short and J 4 bases short, with 4 bases between. The CDR3 contains 13 residues. CDR3 in amino acids: CASSEEFNEKLFF. The CDR3, as DNA: TGTGCCAGCAGTGAAGAGTTTAATGAAAAACTGTTTTTT. The variable domain in full, completed from reference TRBV2 and TRBJ1-4, reads EPEVTQTPSHQVTQMGQEVILRCVPISNHLYFYWYRQILGQKVEFLVSFYNNEISEKSEIFDDQFSVERPDGSNFTLKIRSTKLEDSAMYFCASSEEFNEKLFFGSGTQLSVL.